This T cell receptor (beta chain) was recovered during a study of cytomegalovirus exposure and HLA in healthy donors. On this clone itself: Its cognate antigen is unknown.

Notes on the study in general: Specificity for CMV antigens was confirmed in vitro for a few of the CMV-associated chains.

Produced via immunoSEQ multiplex PCR; TCRdb's table is partial and in-frame only. Found here are roughly 280,000 clones, around 86% of them singletons; the top ten hold around 1%. Germline V gene data show CDR1 as SGHAT and CDR2 as FQDESV (reference sequence). V shed 5 bases and J 3 bases; nucleotides not matched to a gene: 5. This CDR3 comprises 14 residues. The TCR sequence derives from a woman aged 18-35 years in good health and CMV-seronegative. Sequencing input: PBMCs. The rearrangement joins TRBV11-1 to TRBJ2-3, with 7 positions matching TRBD1. CDR3 amino acids: CASSPDRATDTQYF. Here the CDR3 DNA reads TGTGCCAGCAGCCCTGACAGGGCTACAGATACGCAGTATTTT.